This T cell receptor (beta chain) was captured in a study of somatic mutations in cytotoxic T cells in rheumatoid arthritis. Study-level background: Certain T-cell populations stained with V beta antibodies were FACS-sorted to nearly 100% purity, and V beta1+ cells were TCRB-sequenced.

Source study methods: Published virus-specific TCRB sequences matched only a few of the patient CD8+ clones exceeding 1%. Using immunoSEQ multiplex PCR, the repertoire was profiled, and TCRdb retains in-frame clones only, with some absent. V and J calls and clone size are those listed in that table; D and trimming were worked out from the DNA. The sample shows around 6,800 clones, about 79% of them seen only once. Study-level results: Only rheumatoid arthritis patients, not healthy controls, showed CD8+ clonality increasing with age. The clonality of CD8+ T cells was not significantly different between rheumatoid arthritis patients and age-matched healthy controls.

The V gene end was trimmed by 1 base and the J gene end by 4 bases; junction bases not matched to a gene: 0. The CDR3 contains 15 residues. Per germline, CDR1 MNHNS and CDR2 SASEGT. With regard to this clone: No antigen is known for it.

The J gene is TRBJ2-2, the V gene TRBV6-1, with 10 bases that match TRBD1. Sequencing was carried out using CD8+ T cells sorted from blood. The receptor was derived from an adult with rheumatoid arthritis. CDR3 in DNA: TGTGCCAGCAGTGAAGGGACAGGGGGCACCGGGGAGCTGTTTTTT. This gives the protein CASSEGTGGTGELFF.